Shown below are 7 T cell receptor beta chains from a single sample sequenced in a study of post-analysis software for immune sequencing data (dated by TCRdb to the mid-2010s). Study-level results and caveats: Four to six TRBV segments, including TRBV5-6, TRBV5-1 and TRBV20-1, were significantly more frequent in patients than controls.

Their recognized antigens are unknown. Library creation used PCR. For sequencing, an Illumina HiSeq 2500 was employed. To reduce PCR and sequencing biases, unique molecular identifiers were incorporated into the TCR beta cDNA libraries. The public reads were reanalyzed by TCRdb: fastp trimming at Q25, MiXCR alignment, in-frame beta chains only. Each record represents a unique CDR3 protein, reported with the most common genes and DNA among its rows. The sample table shows around 400,000 distinct CDR3 sequences, and roughly 30% are seen once. Around 15% of the sample comes from the top ten. The source material was blood. These receptors were obtained from a girl aged 5-17 years with multiple sclerosis.

This clonotype was seen ten or more times. This chain uses TRBV7-2 with TRBJ2-7; no clear D. This CDR3 is 12 amino acids long. The germline V and J ends were trimmed by 3 bases and 1 base, with 4 bases remaining between them. CDR1 and CDR2 (germline): SGHTA, FQGNSA. The DNA of the CDR3 is TGTGCCAGCAGCTTCCTTTCCTACGAGCAGTACTTC. Its translation: CASSFLSYEQYF.

The chain is built from TRBV20-1 and TRBJ2-5; 8 bases map to TRBD2. The trim removed 2 bases at V and 2 bases at J, leaving 10 bases unmatched. The germline V gene has CDR1 DFQATT and CDR2 SNEGSKA (reference sequence). This CDR3 is 16 amino acids long. The CDR3 sequence: CSARLGRGAFQETQYF. In nucleotides, the CDR3 is TGCAGTGCTAGACTGGGGCGGGGGGCGTTTCAAGAGACCCAGTACTTC.

This clonotype was observed a few times. The chain has TRBV25-1 and TRBJ2-1; 12 bases are shared with TRBD2. Germline V lookup: CDR1 MGHDK, CDR2 SYGVNS. The J segment lost 9 bases and the V segment lost 4 bases, leaving 7 bases of the junction unmatched. The length of the CDR3 is 15 residues. The CDR3 protein is CASSATSGGWSEQFF. In nucleotides, the CDR3 is TGTGCCAGCAGTGCGACTAGCGGGGGCTGGAGTGAGCAGTTCTTC.

The chain carries TRBV2 and TRBJ2-7, with TRBD2 matching 10 bases. Germline assignment: CDR1 SNHLY and CDR2 FYNNEI. Trimming at V came to 7 bases and at J to 4 bases, leaving 10 bases not matched to a gene. This CDR3 contains 15 residues. The CDR3 loop is CASIQRLAGAYEQYF. CDR3 nucleotides: TGTGCCAGCATCCAAAGGCTAGCGGGGGCGTACGAGCAGTACTTC.

The V call is TRBV24-1, the J call TRBJ2-2; tentatively, D is TRBD2 (5 bases). V dropped 0 bases and J dropped 13 bases, with 14 bases sitting between them. CDR3 size: 14 residues. From germline, CDR1 is KGHDR and CDR2 SFDVKD. CDR3 DNA: TGTGCCACCAGTGATTTGAACAGCCTCCGGGGGCTGTTTTTT. Protein: CATSDLNSLRGLFF.

This sequence joins TRBV9 and TRBJ2-3, with D possibly called TRBD1 or TRBD2 (6 bases each). Germline CDR1 reads SGDLS; CDR2 reads YYNGEE. V was cut by 4 bases and J by 3 bases, with 15 bases left in between. The CDR3 consists of 15 residues. The CDR3 DNA sequence: TGTGCCAGCAGCACCGAGGGGGGTATGACAGATACGCAGTATTTT. Amino acid sequence: CASSTEGGMTDTQYF.

The CDR3 is CASTPGTVDGYTF. CDR3 bases: TGTGCCAGCACCCCCGGGACAGTAGATGGCTACACCTTC. The chain couples TRBV6-6 to TRBJ1-2; 7 positions agree with TRBD1. Germline V CDR1 and CDR2: MNHNY, SVGAGI (reference sequence). The CDR3 runs 13 residues. J lost 6 bases, V lost 7 bases, and 8 bases had no gene match.